Given below is one TCR beta chain in context. Its specificity is unknown. The data belong to a study of cytomegalovirus exposure and HLA in healthy donors. Broader study findings: Analysis performed later found roughly 17,000 TCR beta sequences associated with HLA alleles at 0.05 false discovery rate.

The CDR3 is 15 amino acids. V shed 6 bases and J 11 bases; nucleotides not matched to a gene: 14. The germline V gene encodes CDR1 SNHLY and CDR2 FYNNEI. 13 Jbeta primers and 60 Vbeta primers were used for the PCR. In the original processing: Later, tens of millions of unique TCR beta chains were counted in an analysis, and about 10 million of them were shared. The protocol was immunoSEQ multiplex PCR, while the TCRdb copy is restricted to in-frame clones and leaves out a portion. That table gives V, J and clone size, and the DNA gave D and trimming. The data hold about 94,000 clones, with approximately 80% observed a single time.

The sequencing input was PBMCs. The rearrangement links TRBV2 to TRBJ1-1, with 11 nucleotides matching TRBD1. This receptor was obtained from a woman in her fifties or sixties in good health and CMV-seronegative. The CDR3 bases are TGTGCCAGCAGCCTCGTGGGACCCGGACAGGGGGCGGCTTTCTTT. Protein product: CASSLVGPGQGAAFF.